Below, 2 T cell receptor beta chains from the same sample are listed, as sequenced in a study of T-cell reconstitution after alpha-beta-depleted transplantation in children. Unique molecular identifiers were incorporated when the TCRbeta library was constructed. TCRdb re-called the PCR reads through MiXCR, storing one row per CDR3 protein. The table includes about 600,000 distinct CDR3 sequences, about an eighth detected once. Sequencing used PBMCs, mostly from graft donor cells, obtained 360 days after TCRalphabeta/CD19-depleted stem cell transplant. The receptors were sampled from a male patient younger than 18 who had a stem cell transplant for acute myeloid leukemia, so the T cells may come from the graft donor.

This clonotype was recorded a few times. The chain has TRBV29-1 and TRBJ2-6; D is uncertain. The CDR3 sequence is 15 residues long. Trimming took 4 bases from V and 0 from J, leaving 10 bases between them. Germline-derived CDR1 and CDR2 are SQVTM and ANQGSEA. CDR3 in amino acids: CSVGAQSSGANVLTF. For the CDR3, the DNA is TGCAGCGTTGGCGCCCAGAGCTCTGGGGCCAACGTCCTGACTTTC.

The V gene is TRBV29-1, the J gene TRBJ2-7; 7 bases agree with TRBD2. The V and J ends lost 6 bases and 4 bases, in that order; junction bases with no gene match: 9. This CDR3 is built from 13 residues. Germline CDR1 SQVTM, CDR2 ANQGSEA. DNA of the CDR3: TGCAGCGTCGTTTTTGGGGGACTATACGAGCAGTACTTC. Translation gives CSVVFGGLYEQYF.